Listed below are T cell receptor beta chains from one sample, sequenced in a study of memory CD4+ T cells and cytomegalovirus serostatus. Method: immunoSEQ multiplex PCR; TCRdb's copy keeps in-frame clones and lacks some. The sample gives about 53,000 clones, about 81% of which show up once; roughly 1% is in the top ten. Sample: memory CD4+ T cells from blood. The receptors were sampled from an adult in good health and CMV-seronegative. Each CDR3 is given with its conserved first and last residue. A D gene is named only where the DNA matches it firmly. Expanded clones get a size class; other rows say once, few or many, or leave the size out.

v_gene	abundance	j_gene	d_gene	CDR3nt	CDR3aa
TRBV25-1	once	TRBJ1-1	NA	TGTGCCAGCAGTCAAAGCGTCTACACTGAAGCTTTCTTT	CASSQSVYTEAFF
TRBV7-2	NA	TRBJ2-1	NA	TGTGCCAGCAGCTTAGCCGGGAGTCGTTCGAACAATGAGCAGTTCTTC	CASSLAGSRSNNEQFF
TRBV9	NA	TRBJ2-5	NA	TGTGCCAGCAGCGTAGACTTAAGCAGGGAAGAGACCCAGTACTTC	CASSVDLSREETQYF
TRBV5-4	NA	TRBJ2-1	NA	TGTGCCAGCAGAGGTTGGCGGGATGAGCAGTTCTTC	CASRGWRDEQFF
TRBV7-6	NA	TRBJ1-1	NA	TGTGCCAGCAGCCATGGGGGGAGCGCTGAAGCTTTCTTT	CASSHGGSAEAFF
TRBV11-2	NA	TRBJ2-2	NA	TGTGCCAGCAGCCCCGGGTGGAGCGGGGAGCTGTTTTTT	CASSPGWSGELFF
TRBV5-1	NA	TRBJ1-4	NA	TGCGCCAGCAGCTTAAAACCTGGGACCGAAGAAAAACTGTTTTTT	CASSLKPGTEEKLFF
TRBV2	once	TRBJ1-5	NA	TGTGCCAGCAGAGGGACGTACAGCAATCAGCCCCAGCATTTT	CASRGTYSNQPQHF
TRBV30	NA	TRBJ2-4	TRBD1	TGTGCCTGGGCATGGACAGGGATGGATAACATTCAGTACTTC	CAWAWTGMDNIQYF
TRBV5-6	once	TRBJ1-1	NA	TGTGCCAGCAGCTTACCCCGGACGGGGATGAACACTGAAGCTTTCTTT	CASSLPRTGMNTEAFF
TRBV14	NA	TRBJ2-7	NA	TGTGCCAGCAGCCAAGGACAGTTGACCTACGAGCAGTACTTC	CASSQGQLTYEQYF